These T cell receptor beta chains were read from a single sample in a study of molecular identifiers for immune sequencing clone quantification. A single record per CDR3 protein comes from TCRdb applying MiXCR to the PCR reads. The data show hundreds of thousands of distinct CDR3 sequences, just under 20% seen once. The sequenced sample was naive CD8+ T cells from blood, with Jurkat cell RNA spiked in. The receptor source for this set is a human donor in good health. Some libraries in this study had Jurkat cell RNA spiked in. The CDR3 runs from the conserved cysteine through the conserved F or W. The D gene is left open where the match is weak. Expanded clones get a size class; other rows say once, few or many, or leave the size out.

d_call,clone_size,v_call,j_call,cdr3_nt,cdr3_aa
-,many,TRBV30,TRBJ1-1,TGTGCCTGGACCCTTTACAGGGCGCAGAACACTGAAGCTTTCTTT,CAWTLYRAQNTEAFF
TRBD1,few,TRBV5-5,TRBJ2-7,TGTGCCAGCAGCCTCGCGACAGGGGTACCCTACGAGCAGTACTTC,CASSLATGVPYEQYF
-,many,TRBV7-9,TRBJ1-1,TGTGCCAGCAGTTCGAGGAACACTGAAGCTTTCTTT,CASSSRNTEAFF
TRBD2,few,TRBV2,TRBJ2-1,TGTGCCAGCACCGGGACTAGCGAAAACAATGAGCAGTTCTTC,CASTGTSENNEQFF
TRBD1,many,TRBV6-6,TRBJ1-5,TGTGCCAGCAGTTACTCGGCGGGACAGGGGCCTTTTTATAGCAATCAGCCCCAGCATTTT,CASSYSAGQGPFYSNQPQHF
TRBD2,few,TRBV4-2,TRBJ2-3,TGTGCCAGCAGACAAGCAATGGCTAGCGGGGGCACAGATACGCAGTATTTT,CASRQAMASGGTDTQYF
TRBD1,-,TRBV6-2/TRBV6-3,TRBJ2-7,TGTGCCAGCAGTTATCGTCCCGGACAGGGAAGGTACGAGCAGTACTTC,CASSYRPGQGRYEQYF
-,many,TRBV2,TRBJ2-7,TGTGCCAGCAGTGAAGCTCGGCGGAACCTGTACGAGCAGTACTTC,CASSEARRNLYEQYF
TRBD1,few,TRBV19,TRBJ2-1,TGTGCCAGTAGTAAAAGTAAGGGGGCCGCCTACAATGAGCAGTTCTTC,CASSKSKGAAYNEQFF
-,-,TRBV12-5,TRBJ1-2,TGTGCTAGTGGTTTGGGGGGGACACCCACTTATCTCTATGGCTACACCTTC,CASGLGGTPTYLYGYTF
-,many,TRBV29-1,TRBJ2-3,TGCAGCGTTGTGAACCCGCGATCGACCGAGCATGATACGCAGTATTTT,CSVVNPRSTEHDTQYF
-,many,TRBV5-1,TRBJ2-3,TGCGCCAGCAGCGTGACTAGCACAGATACGCAGTATTTT,CASSVTSTDTQYF
-,-,TRBV14,TRBJ2-7,TGTGCCAGCAGCCAAGACCCCCCCGCCTACGAGCAGTACTTC,CASSQDPPAYEQYF
-,few,TRBV4-2,TRBJ2-2,TGTGCCAGCAGCCAAGATGTGGGGACGAACACCGGGGAGCTGTTTTTT,CASSQDVGTNTGELFF
-,few,TRBV5-6,TRBJ2-5,TGTGCCAGCAACTTCCGGGTGCAAGAGACCCAGTACTTC,CASNFRVQETQYF
-,many,TRBV5-4,TRBJ1-2,TGTGCCAGCAGCGTGGCAGGCAGCCCCTATGGCTACACCTTC,CASSVAGSPYGYTF
-,-,TRBV6-2/TRBV6-3,TRBJ2-7,TGTGCCAGCAGTTACCAGGGCTACGAGCGGTACTTC,CASSYQGYERYF
TRBD1,many,TRBV13,TRBJ1-4,TGTGCCAGCAGCATGGGACAGGGGGTTACTAATGAAAAACTGTTTTTT,CASSMGQGVTNEKLFF
-,-,TRBV4-2,TRBJ1-1,TGTGCCAGCAGCCAAGGCAGTTTGAACACTGAAGCTTTCTTT,CASSQGSLNTEAFF
TRBD1,-,TRBV2,TRBJ1-1,TGTGCCAGCGGGAGTCGCGGACAGGGAGGGATCAACACTGAAGCTTTCTTT,CASGSRGQGGINTEAFF
-,-,TRBV7-8,TRBJ1-6,TGTGCCAGCAGCTTCGGGGGAGCCTTTAATTCACCCCTCCACTTT,CASSFGGAFNSPLHF
TRBD2,many,TRBV7-9,TRBJ2-7,TGTGCCAGCAGCTTCGTAGTGGCGGGGGACGAGCAGTACTTC,CASSFVVAGDEQYF
TRBD1,many,TRBV10-3,TRBJ1-1,TGTGCCATCAGAGATACAGGGGGAAACACTGAAGCTTTCTTT,CAIRDTGGNTEAFF
-,few,TRBV7-9,TRBJ2-7,TGTGCCAGCAGCTCCCCGGCGGGACAGACAACCTACGAGCAGTACTTC,CASSSPAGQTTYEQYF
TRBD2,many,TRBV20-1,TRBJ2-3,TGCAGTGCTCCAGGACTAGTATGGGCAGATACGCAGTATTTT,CSAPGLVWADTQYF
-,many,TRBV5-4,TRBJ2-3,TGTGCCAGCAGCTTAACCACAGATACGCAGTATTTT,CASSLTTDTQYF
TRBD1,many,TRBV28,TRBJ2-3,TGTGCCAGCAGTGACAGGGGGTCAGATACGCAGTATTTT,CASSDRGSDTQYF
-,many,TRBV7-9,TRBJ1-1,TGTGCCAGCAGCCCGACAACACGGAACACTGAAGCTTTCTTT,CASSPTTRNTEAFF
-,many,TRBV3-1,TRBJ2-6,TGTGCCAGCAGCCAAGAGAGGTTTACTACTGCTGGGGCCAACGTCCTGACTTTC,CASSQERFTTAGANVLTF
TRBD2,many,TRBV29-1,TRBJ2-5,TGCAGCGTTGTGGGGGGGAGGCAAGAGACCCAGTACTTC,CSVVGGRQETQYF
TRBD2,many,TRBV5-4,TRBJ2-7,TGTGCCAGCAGCTTGGGGGTTAGCGGGAACCCCTACGAGCAGTACTTC,CASSLGVSGNPYEQYF
-,many,TRBV29-1,TRBJ2-5,TGCAGCGCCCCCCCCCAGCACTTC,CSAPPQHF
TRBD2,many,TRBV7-9,TRBJ2-3,TGTGCCAGCAGCTTAATGGGAGGGCAACGAGATACGCAGTATTTT,CASSLMGGQRDTQYF
TRBD2,-,TRBV28,TRBJ2-3,TGTGCCAGCAGTTTTTATGGGGGCGCGGGGACTTTAGCGGGGGGAGTTACAGATACGCAGTATTTT,CASSFYGGAGTLAGGVTDTQYF
TRBD2,many,TRBV6-6,TRBJ2-3,TGTGCCAGCAGTTACTCTCCTAGCGGGGGACTTACAGATACGCAGTATTTT,CASSYSPSGGLTDTQYF
-,many,TRBV12-3/TRBV12-4,TRBJ1-1,TGTGCCAGCAGTTGGTTCCCGTTGTCCTACACTGAAGCTTTCTTT,CASSWFPLSYTEAFF
-,few,TRBV4-1,TRBJ2-7,TGCGCCAGCAGCCAAGGTCCGGGGGCTACCTACGAGCAGTACTTC,CASSQGPGATYEQYF
-,-,TRBV19,TRBJ1-2,TGTGCCAGTAGTATGTCAGTTTACTATGGCTACACCTTC,CASSMSVYYGYTF
TRBD2,few,TRBV20-1,TRBJ2-7,TGCAGTGCCCAGAGACTAGCGGGAACCTCCTACGAGCAGTACTTC,CSAQRLAGTSYEQYF
TRBD1,-,TRBV27,TRBJ2-7,TGTGCCAGCAGTTTAACCGGACAGGGTGTATACGAGCAGTACTTC,CASSLTGQGVYEQYF
-,many,TRBV6-1,TRBJ2-7,TGTGCCAGCAGTGAAGAGGTGACATTCTTCTACGAGCAGTACTTC,CASSEEVTFFYEQYF